The 28 T cell receptor beta chains presented below share a single source sample, sequenced in a study of CD8+CD57+ T cells in acquired aplastic anemia. Genomic DNA was employed as the template in profiling TCR beta VDJ and CDR3. One entry per CDR3 protein, called by TCRdb with MiXCR from the reads. The sample includes about 150,000 distinct CDR3 sequences, around half of them seen just once. Sequenced patients had shown CD8+CD57+ cell expansion by flow cytometry. Sequences were obtained from sorted CD4+, CD8+, or CD8+CD57+ T cells (not recorded which) from PBMCs. The source is a human donor with aplastic anemia.

This clonotype showed up many times. The V gene is TRBV12-5, the J gene TRBJ2-7; the D gene is possibly TRBD2 (5 bases). Germline CDR1 is LGHNT and CDR2 is FRNRAP. The ends were cut back, 6 bases at V and 7 bases at J, with 10 bases in the middle. This CDR3 is 11 amino acids long. CDR3 in amino acids: CASGQRLEQYF. In DNA, the CDR3 is TGTGCTAGTGGCCAGCGACTAGAGCAGTACTTC.

The chain employs TRBV12-3 or TRBV12-4 and TRBJ1-6, with TRBD1 as a possible D gene (5 bases). The CDR3 consists of 13 residues. V was clipped by 6 bases and J by 13 bases, with 16 bases between them. The CDR3 nucleotides are TGTGCCAGCAGGTCGGGACTGCTTCCCCCCCTCCACTTT. It translates to CASRSGLLPPLHF.

This clonotype was seen repeatedly, ten times or more. The chain is built from TRBV7-9 and TRBJ1-1, with a weak D call TRBD1 (6 bases). The germline V gene has CDR1 SEHNR and CDR2 FQNEAQ (reference sequence). V shed 5 bases and J shed 5 bases, with 15 bases lying between them. The CDR3 spans 14 residues. This CDR3 is CASSPEGVGTEAFF. As DNA, the CDR3 is TGTGCCAGCAGCCCGGAGGGGGTGGGTACTGAAGCTTTCTTT.

CDR3 nucleotide sequence: TGTGCCAGTAGTACGGACTCGACCGCCTCCTACGAGCAGTACTTC. This translates into CASSTDSTASYEQYF. The chain has TRBV19 and TRBJ2-7, with D possibly matching TRBD2 (5 bases). The germline V and J ends were trimmed by 4 bases and 0 bases, with 13 bases remaining between them. The germline CDR1 and CDR2 sequences are LNHDA and SQIVND (reference sequence). CDR3 length: 15 residues.

The chain couples TRBV7-2 to TRBJ1-6, with TRBD1 matching over 8 bases. Germline V lookup: CDR1 SGHTA, CDR2 FQGNSA. This CDR3 is 15 amino acids long. V lost 3 bases and J lost 8; bases outside the gene matches: 6. The CDR3 nucleotides read TGTGCCAGCAGCTTCCAGGGGGCTGGGGATTCACCCCTCCACTTT. The encoded protein is CASSFQGAGDSPLHF.

This clonotype was observed many times. J is TRBJ2-2 and V is TRBV11-2, with TRBD2 matching 14 bases. The CDR3 is 18 amino acids. The germline V gene encodes CDR1 SGHAT and CDR2 FQNNGV. After removal of 1 base from V and 1 base from J, the junction contained 2 bases not matched to a gene. The CDR3 sequence is CASSLGTSGGLNTGELFF. The CDR3 DNA follows: TGTGCCAGCAGCTTAGGGACTAGCGGGGGGCTGAACACCGGGGAGCTGTTTTTT.

The J gene is TRBJ1-6, the V gene TRBV20-1, with D tentatively TRBD1 (6 bases). The germline gives CDR1 DFQATT, CDR2 SNEGSKA (reference sequence). This CDR3 is built from 14 residues. V lost 3 bases to trimming and J lost 7 bases, with 13 bases between them. CDR3: CSASPGVGNSPLHF. CDR3 nucleotide sequence: TGCAGTGCTAGTCCAGGGGTGGGCAATTCACCCCTCCACTTT.

CDR3 sequence reads: CATSSSFLAGSYEQYF. CDR3 sequence (DNA): TGTGCCACCAGCAGCTCCTTTCTAGCGGGGTCCTACGAGCAGTACTTC. This rearrangement joins TRBV15 to TRBJ2-7; TRBD2 aligns across 9 bases. The V and J ends lost 3 bases and 1 base, in that order; junction bases with no gene match: 7. CDR1 LNHNV and CDR2 YYDKDF come from the germline V gene (reference sequence). The CDR3 runs 16 residues.

A remark on this clonotype: An end of the junction does not agree with germline; a read error may underlie this. V gene TRBV29-1 combines with J gene TRBJ2-2; D not certain. The CDR3 sequence is 12 residues long. Per germline, CDR1 SQVTM and CDR2 ANQGSEA. CDR3: CSIWLPTGQLFF. CDR3 DNA sequence: TGCAGCATATGGCTACCTACCGGGCAGCTGTTTTTT.

In its sample, this clonotype was seen many times. The genes are TRBV20-1 and TRBJ2-5; TRBD1 agrees at 8 bases. Germline values: CDR1 DFQATT, CDR2 SNEGSKA (reference sequence). The CDR3 covers 15 residues. V lost 0 bases to trimming and J lost 2 bases; unmatched junction nucleotides: 5. CDR3 sequence (DNA): TGCAGTGCTAGAGACGGACAGGGTTGGCAAGAGACCCAGTACTTC. It codes for CSARDGQGWQETQYF.

For the CDR3, the DNA is TGCGCCAGCAGCGCGGGGGGGACCGCTGACACTGAAGCTTTCTTT. This translates into CASSAGGTADTEAFF. J is TRBJ1-1 and V is TRBV5-1; maybe TRBD1 (5 bases). With 4 bases removed from V and 3 bases from J, the gap between germline ends came to 16 bases. CDR1 SGHRS and CDR2 YFSETQ come from the germline V gene. The CDR3 extends over 15 amino acids.

This clonotype was seen at least ten times. The CDR3 here is CASSLGTEAFF. In DNA form, the CDR3 reads TGTGCCAGCAGCTTAGGGACTGAAGCTTTCTTT. V is TRBV5-6 and J is TRBJ1-1; no clear D. CDR1 SGHDT and CDR2 YYEEEE come from the germline V gene. V gave up 2 bases and J gave up 5 bases, with 4 bases separating them. The CDR3 runs 11 residues.

The chain carries TRBV9 and TRBJ2-3, with D maybe TRBD2 (6 bases). Germline CDR1 and CDR2: SGDLS and YYNGEE. The CDR3 spans 15 residues. The ends were cut back, 0 bases at V and 4 bases at J, with 12 bases in the middle. CDR3 sequence (DNA): TGTGCCAGCAGCGTAGGCAGCGGGTCTCCAGATACGCAGTATTTT. Its translation is CASSVGSGSPDTQYF.

V gene TRBV25-1 combines with J gene TRBJ1-5, with D possibly being TRBD1 (5 bases). Germline V gene lookup returns CDR1 MGHDK and CDR2 SYGVNS. The CDR3 length is 20 residues. V dropped 3 bases and J dropped 0 bases, with 24 bases sitting between them. DNA of the CDR3: TGTGCCAGCAGTGATGGAACCGGGACGGAGACAAGCTATAGCAATCAGCCCCAGCATTTT. Residues: CASSDGTGTETSYSNQPQHF. The whole variable domain, filled in from reference TRBV25-1 and TRBJ1-5, reads EADIYQTPRYLVIGTGKKITLECSQTMGHDKMYWYQQDPGMELHLIHYSYGVNSTEKGDLSSESTVSRIRTEHFPLTLESARPSHTSQYLCASSDGTGTETSYSNQPQHFGDGTRLSIL.

The V call is TRBV19, the J call TRBJ1-6; no reliable D call. V lost 5 bases and J 13 bases, leaving 15 bases between the germline ends. The CDR3 length is 13 residues. Germline V gene sequence: CDR1 LNHDA, CDR2 SQIVND (reference sequence). The CDR3 is CASSHRARSPLHF. CDR3 nucleotide sequence: TGTGCCAGTAGTCACCGTGCCAGGAGCCCCCTCCACTTT.

The rearrangement joins TRBV5-4 to TRBJ2-1, with D possibly TRBD2 on 7 matching bases. This CDR3 has 14 amino acids. V was shortened by 5 bases and J by 10 bases, with 19 bases between the two germline ends. CDR1 is SGHNT and CDR2 is YYREEE in the germline V gene (reference sequence). CDR3 protein: CASRAWCGGREQFF. In nucleotides, the CDR3 is TGTGCCAGCAGGGCATGGTGCGGGGGCCGGGAGCAGTTCTTC.

This clonotype occurred many times. The V and J genes are TRBV19 and TRBJ2-3, with D possibly TRBD2 on 7 matching bases. Looked up from germline, CDR1 is LNHDA and CDR2 is SQIVND (reference sequence). V lost 7 bases and J lost 2, with 13 bases in between. CDR3 length: 14 amino acids. CDR3 bases: TGTGCCAGTAACGGCGGGGGACACACAGATACGCAGTATTTT. Protein: CASNGGGHTDTQYF.

A single count supports this clonotype. This chain uses TRBV5-6 with TRBJ2-3, with D tentatively TRBD1 (6 bases). V lost 5 bases, J lost 6 bases, and 16 bases lay in between. Germline CDR1 is SGHDT and CDR2 is YYEEEE. The CDR3 is 14 residues long. For the CDR3, the DNA is TGTGCCAGCAGGATCGACAGGCTGCGGGATACGCAGTATTTT. Amino acids: CASRIDRLRDTQYF.

The CDR3 bases are TGTGCCAGCAGTTACTCTCGTGGCCCCCTAACCGTTAATGTGCGGTTCTTC. Translation gives CASSYSRGPLTVNVRFF. The chain links TRBV6-2 or TRBV6-3 to TRBJ2-1; D is ambiguous. This CDR3 has 17 residues. V gave up 0 bases and J gave up 15 bases, with 27 bases separating them. CDR1 is MNHEY, CDR2 SVGEGT, per germline.

The chain links TRBV7-6 to TRBJ2-5, with 8 bases that match TRBD2. From germline, CDR1 is SGHVS and CDR2 FNYEAQ. The length of the CDR3 is 14 residues. J gave up 5 bases and V 1 base, and 3 bases lay outside the gene matches. CDR3 amino acids: CASSLVSGGETQYF. In nucleotides, the CDR3 is TGTGCCAGCAGCTTAGTGTCGGGGGGGGAGACCCAGTACTTC.

Regarding this clonotype: The germline gene is not matched at one end of the junction; a read error may be the cause. The J gene is TRBJ2-6, the V gene TRBV6-2 or TRBV6-3; possible D gene TRBD2, 5 bases. The CDR3 contains 8 residues. Germline CDR1 reads MNHEY; CDR2 reads SVGEGT. CDR3 region: CASTLGGF. In nucleotides, the CDR3 is TGTGCCAGCACCCTCGGAGGTTTC.

This clonotype was seen at least ten times. The chain is built from TRBV5-1 and TRBJ1-5; no clear D. V was clipped by 3 bases and J by 0 bases, with 10 bases between them. Germline V gene data show CDR1 as SGHRS and CDR2 as YFSETQ. The CDR3 has 15 amino acids. As DNA, the CDR3 is TGCGCCAGCAGCTCCTCGGGAGGTAGCAATCAGCCCCAGCATTTT. Protein product: CASSSSGGSNQPQHF.

Only a few counts were recorded for this clonotype. The CDR3: CSAGKDGREDTEAFF. The CDR3 DNA sequence: TGCAGTGCTGGGAAGGATGGCAGGGAGGACACTGAAGCTTTCTTT. The chain uses TRBV20-1 and TRBJ1-1; D might be TRBD1 (5 bases). The germline V gene encodes CDR1 DFQATT and CDR2 SNEGSKA (reference sequence). The CDR3 spans 15 residues. Trimming took off 5 bases at V and 3 bases at J, with 19 bases between the two ends.

This clonotype was found once. The chain employs TRBV19 and TRBJ2-7, with no clear D. This CDR3 has 13 residues. Germline CDR1 is LNHDA and CDR2 is SQIVND (reference sequence). V was cut by 8 bases and J by 3 bases, with 14 bases left in between. The CDR3 DNA reads TGTGCCAGTGAGGCCTCAAATGGCTACGAGCAGTACTTC. Translated: CASEASNGYEQYF.

The J gene is TRBJ2-7, the V gene TRBV29-1, with 8 bases aligning to TRBD2. The V and J ends lost 4 bases and 1 base, in that order; junction bases with no gene match: 12. Germline V gene sequence: CDR1 SQVTM, CDR2 ANQGSEA. The CDR3 loop spans 16 amino acids. In nucleotides, the CDR3 is TGCAGCGTTGGGGAGCGGGAGAGTCTGGGATCCTACGAGCAGTACTTC. Its translation: CSVGERESLGSYEQYF.

This clonotype was counted a few times. This chain connects TRBV24-1 to TRBJ2-1; D is perhaps TRBD1 or TRBD2 (5 bases each). There are 14 residues in the CDR3. Between the trimmed V and J ends, which lost 6 bases and 6 bases, there was a span of 14 bases. The germline V gene encodes CDR1 KGHDR and CDR2 SFDVKD. The CDR3 DNA is TGTGCCACCAGTCCGTTCTTTGGGGGCAATGAGCAGTTCTTC. Its translation is CATSPFFGGNEQFF.

The rearrangement joins TRBV12-3 or TRBV12-4 to TRBJ2-7; 7 nucleotides align to TRBD2. This CDR3 contains 15 residues. The V gene end was trimmed by 5 bases and the J gene end by 2 bases; junction bases not matched to a gene: 9. This CDR3 is CASSQVRGLAYEQYF. The CDR3 DNA sequence: TGTGCCAGCAGTCAGGTCCGCGGACTAGCCTACGAGCAGTACTTC.

This chain connects TRBV12-3 or TRBV12-4 to TRBJ2-1; 12 nucleotides align to TRBD2. V lost 5 bases to trimming and J lost 7 bases; unmatched junction nucleotides: 15. The CDR3 consists of 18 residues. CDR3 protein: CASSTPTSGGPAGNEQFF. The DNA of the CDR3 is TGTGCCAGCAGTACCCCGACTAGCGGGGGCCCCGCGGGGAATGAGCAGTTCTTC.